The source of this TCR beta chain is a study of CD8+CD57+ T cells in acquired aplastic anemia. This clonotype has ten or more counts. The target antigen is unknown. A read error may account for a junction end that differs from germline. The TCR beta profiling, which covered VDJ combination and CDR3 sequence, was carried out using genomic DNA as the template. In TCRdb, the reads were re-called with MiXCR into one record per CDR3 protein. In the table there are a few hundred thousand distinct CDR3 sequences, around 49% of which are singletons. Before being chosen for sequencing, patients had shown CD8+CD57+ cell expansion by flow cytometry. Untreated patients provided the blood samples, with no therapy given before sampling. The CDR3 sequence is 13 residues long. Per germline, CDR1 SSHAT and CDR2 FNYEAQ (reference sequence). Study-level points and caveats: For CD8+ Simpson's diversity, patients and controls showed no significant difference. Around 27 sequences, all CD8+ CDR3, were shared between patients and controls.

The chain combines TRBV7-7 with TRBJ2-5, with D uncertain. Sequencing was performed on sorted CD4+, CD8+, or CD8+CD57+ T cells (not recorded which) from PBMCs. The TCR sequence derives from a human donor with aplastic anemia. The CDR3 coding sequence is TGTGCTAGCAGCCTCACAGACCAAGAGACCCAGTACTTC. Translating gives CASSLTDQETQYF.